Described below is a single T cell receptor (beta chain) sequence and its context. V was cut by 5 bases and J by 5 bases, with 21 bases left in between. Germline values: CDR1 MNHEY, CDR2 SVGEGT. The CDR3 consists of 16 residues. These data belong to a study of blood T cells in healthy people across ages. A minimum of 5.5 micrograms of total RNA was extracted per sample. Next came a second PCR, run for 7 to 11 cycles, which used a sample-barcoded 5' primer along with a J-beta primer mix. From the 5' RACE reads, TCRdb called clonotypes with MiXCR, one entry per CDR3 protein. The sample shows fewer than 800,000 distinct CDR3 sequences, roughly 49% of them seen only once.

The chain couples TRBV6-2 or TRBV6-3 to TRBJ2-5; D is tentatively TRBD1 or TRBD2 (6 bases each). This sequence originates from a woman aged 60-75 years in good health. The sequencing sample was made of blood. The CDR3 nucleotides read TGTGCCAGCAGTAGCCTAGGGGGGCTGGGCCAGGAGACCCAGTACTTC. Translating gives CASSSLGGLGQETQYF.